The present T cell receptor (beta chain) was sequenced within a study of cytomegalovirus exposure and HLA in healthy donors. At the level of the study: An earlier analysis identified 120 million or so unique TCR beta sequences in about 179 million T cells. Within the Caucasian-associated ancestry cluster were roughly 79% of the 398 genotyped donors.

Points on this clone: Its antigen is not identified.

Whole-study results and caveats: Among the most significant clusters, several appeared linked to common viral pathogens in a later analysis.

Use of 60 Vbeta and 13 Jbeta primers characterized the PCR. Clones were read by immunoSEQ multiplex PCR, and TCRdb kept only the in-frame ones, dropping some. This sample has some 180,000 clones, with about 69% found just once. This CDR3 is built from 17 residues. The V segment lost 4 bases and the J segment 7 bases; nucleotides outside the gene matches: 14. Germline values: CDR1 SGHTA, CDR2 FQGNSA. V is TRBV7-2 and J is TRBJ2-1; 9 nucleotides line up with TRBD1. The source is a male donor in good health and CMV-seronegative. The sequenced sample consisted of PBMCs. Here the CDR3 DNA reads TGTGCCAGCAGCTCACCCGGATGGGACAGGGAGCGAAATGAGCAGTTCTTC. This translates into CASSSPGWDRERNEQFF.